Listed below are T cell receptor beta chains from one sample, sequenced in a study of T-cell memory formation after mild COVID-19. In TCRdb, the 5' RACE reads were re-called with MiXCR into one record per CDR3 protein. This table holds 250,000 to 300,000 distinct CDR3 sequences, about 15% found once. The material sequenced was PBMCs or a T cell subset sorted from them (not recorded which). Source of these receptors: a man between 18 and 29 years old who had mild COVID-19 (a few samples of this study predate the infection). Cell type and time point are not known. Both conserved end residues are part of each CDR3.

v_call,j_call,cdr3_aa
TRBV29-1,TRBJ2-3,CSVRRGEYGTQYF
TRBV6-2/TRBV6-3,TRBJ1-1,CASGEGAEAFF
TRBV12-3/TRBV12-4,TRBJ1-4,CASSLVTRWDEKLFF
TRBV12-3/TRBV12-4,TRBJ2-5,CASSLDETQYF
TRBV6-2/TRBV6-3,TRBJ2-3,CASSSHPVTDTQYF
TRBV12-3/TRBV12-4,TRBJ2-1,CASSPNTVEQFF
TRBV3-1,TRBJ1-2,CASSQEETGDGYGYTF
TRBV9,TRBJ1-1,CASSAGGNTEAFF
TRBV7-8,TRBJ2-1,CASSRTANNEQFF
TRBV5-1,TRBJ2-3,CASSPRPARTSGTEDTQYF
TRBV12-3/TRBV12-4,TRBJ2-1,CASSWGPLAGASNEQFF
TRBV3-1,TRBJ2-3,CASSQAVTDTQYF
TRBV24-1,TRBJ2-3,CATSSTSGGAEPDTQYF